Listed below are T cell receptor beta chains from one sample, sequenced in a study of shared clonotypes between healthy human individuals. This table comes from immunoSEQ multiplex PCR, and its TCRdb copy is limited to in-frame clones, with some not included. This table holds hundreds of thousands of clones, 60% to 80% found once. Sequences were obtained from memory CD4+ T cells sorted from blood. Source of these receptors: a woman in her twenties or thirties in good health. CDR3s include the opening cysteine and the closing phenylalanine or tryptophan. Fields, in order: J gene, D gene, CDR3 length, V gene, CDR3 protein. A D gene is named only where the DNA matches it firmly.

TRBJ2-7,-,14,TRBV6-5,CASSLQPESYEQYF
TRBJ2-7,-,17,TRBV27,CASSLKGGARTFYEQYF
TRBJ1-2,-,14,TRBV18,CASSPGGEAYGYTF
TRBJ2-5,-,14,TRBV5-1,CASSPTAAQETQYF
TRBJ1-3,-,17,TRBV4-1,CASSQGGQRGPGNTIYF
TRBJ2-3,-,16,TRBV5-1,CASSLVGLEGADTQYF
TRBJ1-1,-,16,TRBV5-1,CASSLDSSGYNTEAFF
TRBJ1-1,-,12,TRBV18,CASSPRGSEAFF
TRBJ1-2,-,11,TRBV2,CASGGIRGYTF
TRBJ2-1,TRBD2,15,TRBV9,CASSVGAGGYNEQFF
TRBJ1-5,TRBD1,17,TRBV7-8,CASSLGVRTGGDQPQHF
TRBJ1-1,-,15,TRBV7-9,CASSLGSRVNTEAFF
TRBJ2-7,TRBD2,16,TRBV5-1,CASSLEGGRSTYEQYF
TRBJ2-5,TRBD1,15,TRBV6-5,CASSSGQGARETQYF
TRBJ2-1,TRBD1,15,TRBV5-6,CASSFRTGTYNEQFF
TRBJ2-1,-,12,TRBV23-1,CASSLSLNEQFF
TRBJ1-4,-,13,TRBV11-2,CASSLKGNEKLFF
TRBJ2-1,TRBD2,14,TRBV6-6,CASGNGRAGNEQFF
TRBJ1-2,TRBD1,14,TRBV28,CASSRTGNSFGYTF
TRBJ2-1,-,17,TRBV5-4,CASSLAGAGTLYNEQFF
TRBJ2-2,-,12,TRBV11-1,CASSSGGPWVFF
TRBJ1-2,-,13,TRBV5-1,CASSFESPDGYTF
TRBJ1-5,-,15,TRBV4-2,CASSQDGPGNQPQHF
TRBJ1-2,-,14,TRBV9,CASSGVGGDYGYTF
TRBJ1-4,TRBD1,14,TRBV25-1,CASRGQGPNEKLFF
TRBJ1-2,-,13,TRBV29-1,CSVVPVSNYGYTF
TRBJ1-4,-,18,TRBV4-2,CASSQMGGRGTTNEKLFF
TRBJ1-1,-,12,TRBV10-2,CATSRQNTEAFF
TRBJ1-1,-,14,TRBV2,CASSVQGSGTEAFF